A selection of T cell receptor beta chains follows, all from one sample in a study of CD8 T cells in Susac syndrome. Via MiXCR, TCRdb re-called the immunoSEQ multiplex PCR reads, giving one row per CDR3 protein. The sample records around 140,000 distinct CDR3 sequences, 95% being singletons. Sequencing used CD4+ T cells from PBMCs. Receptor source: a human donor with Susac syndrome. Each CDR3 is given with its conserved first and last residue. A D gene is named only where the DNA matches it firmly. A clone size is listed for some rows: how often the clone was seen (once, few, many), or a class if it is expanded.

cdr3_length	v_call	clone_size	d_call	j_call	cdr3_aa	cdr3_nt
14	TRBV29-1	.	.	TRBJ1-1	CSVGVRRKDTEAFF	TGCAGCGTTGGCGTCAGGCGGAAGGACACTGAAGCTTTCTTT
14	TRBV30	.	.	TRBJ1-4	CAWSSTGDNEKLFF	TGTGCCTGGAGTTCCACTGGGGATAATGAAAAACTGTTTTTT
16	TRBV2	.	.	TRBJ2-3	CASSEVAGLGTDTQYF	TGTGCCAGCAGTGAAGTGGCAGGGTTGGGCACAGATACGCAGTATTTT
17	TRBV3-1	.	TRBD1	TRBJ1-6	CASSPLGQGGNNSPLHF	TGTGCCAGCAGCCCCCTCGGACAGGGAGGAAATAATTCACCCCTCCACTTT
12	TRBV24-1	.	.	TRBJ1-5	CATSDTRGTQHF	TGTGCCACCAGTGATACCCGGGGGACCCAGCATTTT
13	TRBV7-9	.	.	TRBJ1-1	CASGEGVLTEAFF	TGTGCCTCCGGAGAGGGGGTATTGACTGAAGCTTTCTTT
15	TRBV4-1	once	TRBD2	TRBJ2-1	CASSHTGLAGGRPFF	TGCGCCAGCAGCCATACGGGACTAGCGGGAGGGCGGCCGTTCTTC
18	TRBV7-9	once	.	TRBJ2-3	CASRSAGTTSRTTDTQYF	TGTGCCAGCAGAAGCGCCGGGACAACATCCCGGACCACAGATACGCAGTATTTT
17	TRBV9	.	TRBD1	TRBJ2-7	CASSVRGAGTGPNEQYF	TGTGCCAGCAGCGTACGGGGGGCCGGGACAGGGCCTAACGAGCAGTACTTC
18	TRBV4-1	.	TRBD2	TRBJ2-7	CASSQVGASGSPGYEQYF	TGCGCCAGCAGCCAAGTGGGAGCTAGCGGGAGTCCGGGCTACGAGCAGTACTTC
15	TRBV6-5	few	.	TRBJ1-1	CASSPPGTRNTEAFF	TGTGCCAGCAGCCCCCCTGGGACACGAAACACTGAAGCTTTCTTT
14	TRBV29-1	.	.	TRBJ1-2	CSAGTPDRSYGYTF	TGCAGCGCCGGGACCCCCGATCGTTCCTATGGCTACACCTTC
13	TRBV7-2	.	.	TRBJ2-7	CASRDRNSYEQYF	TGTGCCAGCCGAGACAGGAACTCCTACGAGCAGTACTTC
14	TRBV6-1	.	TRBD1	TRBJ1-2	CASSEAQGVKGYTF	TGTGCCAGCAGTGAAGCCCAGGGGGTAAAGGGCTACACCTTC
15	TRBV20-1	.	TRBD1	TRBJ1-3	CSAGTGALSGNTIYF	TGCAGTGCTGGCACAGGGGCCCTCTCTGGAAACACCATATATTTT
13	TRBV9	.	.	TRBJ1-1	CASSSDPGTEAFF	TGTGCCAGCAGCTCGGACCCGGGGACTGAAGCTTTCTTT
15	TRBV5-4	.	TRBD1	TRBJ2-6	CASGGQGTGANVLTF	TGTGCCAGCGGCGGACAGGGGACTGGGGCCAACGTCCTGACTTTC
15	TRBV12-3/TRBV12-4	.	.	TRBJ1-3	CASGDEKTSGNTIYF	TGTGCCAGCGGGGACGAGAAGACCTCTGGAAACACCATATATTTT
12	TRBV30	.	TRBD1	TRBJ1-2	CAWSVQGAGYTF	TGTGCCTGGAGTGTACAGGGGGCTGGCTACACCTTC
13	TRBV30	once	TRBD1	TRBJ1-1	CAWEQGRDTEAFF	TGTGCCTGGGAACAGGGGAGAGACACTGAAGCTTTCTTT
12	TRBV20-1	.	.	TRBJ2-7	CSVPDTSYEQYF	TGCAGTGTCCCGGACACTTCCTACGAGCAGTACTTC
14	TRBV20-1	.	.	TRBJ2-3	CSAPDRTGADTQYF	TGCAGTGCTCCGGACAGAACTGGGGCAGATACGCAGTATTTT
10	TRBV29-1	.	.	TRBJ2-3	CSAAKDTQYF	TGCAGCGCCGCCAAAGATACGCAGTATTTT
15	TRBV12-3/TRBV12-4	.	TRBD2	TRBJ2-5	CASRPGLAGEETQYF	TGTGCCAGCAGGCCGGGACTAGCGGGAGAAGAGACCCAGTACTTC
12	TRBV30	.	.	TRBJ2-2	CAWILGTGELFF	TGTGCCTGGATTCTGGGGACCGGGGAGCTGTTTTTT
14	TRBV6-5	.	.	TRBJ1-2	CASSPDLWNYGYTF	TGTGCCAGCAGTCCGGACCTATGGAACTATGGCTACACCTTC
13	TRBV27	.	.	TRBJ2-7	CASSPDSSYEQYF	TGTGCCAGCAGCCCGGACAGCTCCTACGAGCAGTACTTC
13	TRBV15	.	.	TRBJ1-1	CATSPWGRTEAFF	TGTGCCACCAGCCCCTGGGGGAGGACTGAAGCTTTCTTT
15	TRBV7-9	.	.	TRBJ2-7	CASSSPRAVLDEQYF	TGTGCCAGCAGCTCCCCTCGAGCGGTGTTGGACGAGCAGTACTTC
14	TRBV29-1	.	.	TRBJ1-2	CSVSSTGFEYGYTF	TGCAGCGTTTCAAGCACAGGGTTTGAGTATGGCTACACCTTC
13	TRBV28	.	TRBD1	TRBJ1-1	CASSLLGQVEAFF	TGTGCCAGCAGTTTATTGGGACAGGTTGAAGCTTTCTTT
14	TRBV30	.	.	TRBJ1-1	CAWSVARSRPEAFF	TGTGCCTGGAGTGTTGCCAGAAGTCGTCCAGAAGCTTTCTTT
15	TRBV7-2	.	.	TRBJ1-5	CASSFRLGGGQPQHF	TGTGCCAGCAGCTTTCGGTTGGGTGGCGGTCAGCCCCAGCATTTT
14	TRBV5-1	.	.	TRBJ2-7	CASSFLGGAYEQYF	TGCGCCAGCAGCTTTCTCGGCGGAGCCTACGAGCAGTACTTC
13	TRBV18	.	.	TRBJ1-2	CASSPDSSYGYTF	TGTGCCAGCTCACCCGACAGTAGCTATGGCTACACCTTC
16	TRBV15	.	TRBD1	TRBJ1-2	CATSRDWTGGNYGYTF	TGTGCCACCAGCAGAGATTGGACAGGGGGAAACTATGGCTACACCTTC
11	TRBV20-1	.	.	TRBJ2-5	CSARASRTQYF	TGCAGTGCTAGAGCTTCCCGGACCCAGTACTTC
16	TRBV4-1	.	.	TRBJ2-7	CASSQPTREFQYEQYF	TGCGCCAGCAGCCAACCGACTCGGGAGTTCCAGTACGAGCAGTACTTC
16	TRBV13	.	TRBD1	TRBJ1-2	CASSATPGQGGYGYTF	TGTGCCAGCAGCGCTACACCGGGACAGGGGGGCTATGGCTACACCTTC
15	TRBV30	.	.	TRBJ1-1	CAWSPSGGIHTEAFF	TGTGCCTGGAGCCCCTCCGGGGGGATACACACTGAAGCTTTCTTT
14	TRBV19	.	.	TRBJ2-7	CASSDNPSSYEQYF	TGTGCCAGTAGTGACAACCCGAGCTCCTACGAGCAGTACTTC
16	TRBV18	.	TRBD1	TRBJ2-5	CASSTRQGFLQETQYF	TGTGCCAGCTCAACTCGACAGGGTTTTTTGCAAGAGACCCAGTACTTC
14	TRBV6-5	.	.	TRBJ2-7	CASRSTRGAYEQYF	TGTGCCAGCAGGTCAACCCGGGGGGCTTACGAGCAGTACTTC
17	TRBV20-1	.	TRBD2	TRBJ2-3	CSARATSTSGSTDTQYF	TGCAGTGCTAGGGCCACTTCGACTAGCGGTAGCACAGATACGCAGTATTTT
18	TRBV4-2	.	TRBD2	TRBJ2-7	CASSQSRGREGLVYEQYF	TGTGCCAGCAGCCAATCCCGGGGGCGGGAGGGCCTGGTGTACGAGCAGTACTTC
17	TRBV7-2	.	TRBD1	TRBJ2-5	CASSQPGTGGRSRTQYF	TGTGCCAGCAGCCAACCCGGGACAGGGGGCCGATCTAGGACCCAGTACTTC
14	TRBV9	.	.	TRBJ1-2	CASSVGGGAYGYTF	TGTGCCAGCAGCGTAGGGGGAGGGGCCTATGGCTACACCTTC
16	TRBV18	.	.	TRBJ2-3	CASSPLLEWDTDTQYF	TGTGCCAGCTCACCACTCCTGGAGTGGGACACAGATACGCAGTATTTT
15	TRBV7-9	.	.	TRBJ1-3	CASSVKTRHGNTIYF	TGTGCCAGCAGCGTAAAAACCCGGCACGGAAACACCATATATTTT
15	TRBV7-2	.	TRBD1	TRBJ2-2	CASSLAQGGAGELFF	TGTGCCAGCAGCTTAGCACAGGGGGGTGCCGGGGAGCTGTTTTTT
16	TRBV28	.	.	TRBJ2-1	CASSPRQAIAYNEQFF	TGTGCCAGCAGTCCCCGACAGGCCATCGCCTACAATGAGCAGTTCTTC
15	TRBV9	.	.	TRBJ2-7	CASSVGAVNVHEQYF	TGTGCCAGCAGCGTAGGGGCTGTTAACGTTCACGAGCAGTACTTC
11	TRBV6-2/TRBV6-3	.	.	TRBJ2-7	CASCRDYEQYF	TGTGCCAGTTGCCGGGACTACGAGCAGTACTTC
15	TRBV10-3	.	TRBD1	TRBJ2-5	CAISTPDRSQETQYF	TGTGCCATCAGTACCCCGGACAGGTCTCAAGAGACCCAGTACTTC
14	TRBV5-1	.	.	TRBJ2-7	CASSPMDTAYEQYF	TGCGCCAGCAGCCCTATGGACACCGCCTACGAGCAGTACTTC
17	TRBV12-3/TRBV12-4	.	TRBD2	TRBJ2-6	CASSQGLWGVKANVLTF	TGTGCCAGCAGTCAGGGACTATGGGGTGTTAAAGCCAACGTCCTGACTTTC
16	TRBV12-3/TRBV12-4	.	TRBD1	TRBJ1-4	CASRRQGTATNEKLFF	TGTGCCAGCAGACGACAGGGGACTGCAACTAATGAAAAACTGTTTTTT
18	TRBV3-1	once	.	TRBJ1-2	CASSQDLSTGLPLYGYTF	TGTGCCAGCAGCCAAGATCTTAGTACAGGCCTACCCCTCTATGGCTACACCTTC